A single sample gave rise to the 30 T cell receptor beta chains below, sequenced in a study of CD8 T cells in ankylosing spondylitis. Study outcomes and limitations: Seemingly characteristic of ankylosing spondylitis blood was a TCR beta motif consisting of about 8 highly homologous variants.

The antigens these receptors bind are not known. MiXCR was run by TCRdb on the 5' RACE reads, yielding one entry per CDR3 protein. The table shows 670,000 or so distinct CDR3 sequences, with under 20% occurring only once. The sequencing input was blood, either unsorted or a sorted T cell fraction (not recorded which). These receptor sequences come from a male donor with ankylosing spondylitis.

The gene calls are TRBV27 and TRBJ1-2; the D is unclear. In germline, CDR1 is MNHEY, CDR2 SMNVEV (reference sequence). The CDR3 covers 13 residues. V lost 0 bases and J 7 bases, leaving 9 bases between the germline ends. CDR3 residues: CASSLSATVGYTF. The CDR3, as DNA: TGTGCCAGCAGTTTATCCGCAACAGTTGGCTACACCTTC.

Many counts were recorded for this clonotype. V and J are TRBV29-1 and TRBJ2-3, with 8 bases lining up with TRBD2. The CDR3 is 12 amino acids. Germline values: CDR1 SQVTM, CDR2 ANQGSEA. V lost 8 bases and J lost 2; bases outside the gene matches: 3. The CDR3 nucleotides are TGCAGCAAAGCGGGAGACACAGATACGCAGTATTTT. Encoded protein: CSKAGDTDTQYF.

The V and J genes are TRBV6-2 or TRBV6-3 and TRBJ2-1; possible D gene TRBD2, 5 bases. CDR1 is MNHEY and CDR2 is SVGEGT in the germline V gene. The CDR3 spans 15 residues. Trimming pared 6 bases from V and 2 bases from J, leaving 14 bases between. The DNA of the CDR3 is TGTGCCAGCAGGGCCGGAGGTATTCCCTACAATGAGCAGTTCTTC. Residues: CASRAGGIPYNEQFF.

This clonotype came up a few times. The CDR3 protein is CASSLRKYGYTF. The CDR3 DNA follows: TGTGCCAGCAGTTTACGCAAATATGGCTACACCTTC. The chain is built from TRBV28 and TRBJ1-2; D gene uncertain. The germline V gene has CDR1 MDHEN and CDR2 SYDVKM. The V and J ends lost 2 bases and 5 bases respectively, with 6 bases between them. The CDR3 is 12 amino acids.

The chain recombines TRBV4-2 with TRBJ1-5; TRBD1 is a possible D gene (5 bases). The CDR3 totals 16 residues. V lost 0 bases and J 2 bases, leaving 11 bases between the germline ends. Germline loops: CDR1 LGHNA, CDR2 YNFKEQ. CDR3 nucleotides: TGTGCCAGCAGCCAAGACCTGGGGCAGGGCAATCAGCCCCAGCATTTT. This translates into CASSQDLGQGNQPQHF.

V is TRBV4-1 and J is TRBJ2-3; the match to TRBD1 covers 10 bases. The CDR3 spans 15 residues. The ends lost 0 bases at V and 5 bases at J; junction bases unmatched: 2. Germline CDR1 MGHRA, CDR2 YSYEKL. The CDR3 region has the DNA TGCGCCAGCAGCCAAGAAGGACAGGGGGGAGATACGCAGTATTTT. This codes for CASSQEGQGGDTQYF.

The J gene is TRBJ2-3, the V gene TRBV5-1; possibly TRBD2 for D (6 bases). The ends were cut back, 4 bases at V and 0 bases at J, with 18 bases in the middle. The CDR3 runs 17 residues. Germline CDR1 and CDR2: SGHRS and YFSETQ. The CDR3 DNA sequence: TGCGCCAGCAGCCCGGCCGGACTACTTGATAGCACAGATACGCAGTATTTT. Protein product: CASSPAGLLDSTDTQYF.

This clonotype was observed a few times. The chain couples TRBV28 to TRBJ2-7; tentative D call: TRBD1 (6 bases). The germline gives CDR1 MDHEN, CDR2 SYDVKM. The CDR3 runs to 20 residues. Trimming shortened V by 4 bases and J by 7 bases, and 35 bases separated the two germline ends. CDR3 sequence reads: CASSSPRTAQELGFSREQYF. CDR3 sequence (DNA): TGTGCCAGCAGTTCCCCCAGGACAGCACAAGAACTCGGGTTTTCGAGGGAGCAGTACTTC. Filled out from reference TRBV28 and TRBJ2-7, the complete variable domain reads DVKVTQSSRYLVKRTGEKVFLECVQDMDHENMFWYRQDPGLGLRLIYFSYDVKMKEKGDIPEGYSVSREKKERFSLILESASTNQTSMYLCASSSPRTAQELGFSREQYFGPGTRLTVT.

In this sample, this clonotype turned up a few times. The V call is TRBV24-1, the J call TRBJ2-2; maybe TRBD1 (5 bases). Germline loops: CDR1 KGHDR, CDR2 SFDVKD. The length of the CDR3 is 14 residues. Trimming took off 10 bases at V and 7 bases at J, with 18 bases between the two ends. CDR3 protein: CATAAIDSHGELFF. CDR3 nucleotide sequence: TGTGCCACTGCTGCCATAGACAGCCACGGGGAGCTGTTTTTT.

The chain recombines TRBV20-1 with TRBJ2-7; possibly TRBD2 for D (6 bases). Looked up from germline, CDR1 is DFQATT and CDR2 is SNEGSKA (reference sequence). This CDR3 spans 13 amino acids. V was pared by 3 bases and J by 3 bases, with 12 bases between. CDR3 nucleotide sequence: TGCAGTGCTAGTGGCGGGGTGAGCTACGAGCAGTACTTC. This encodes CSASGGVSYEQYF.

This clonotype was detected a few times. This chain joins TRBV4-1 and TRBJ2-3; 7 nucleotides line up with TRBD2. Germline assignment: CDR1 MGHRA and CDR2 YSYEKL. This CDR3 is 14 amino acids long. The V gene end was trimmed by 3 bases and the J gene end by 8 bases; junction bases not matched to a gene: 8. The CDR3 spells CASSHLAEPGTQYF. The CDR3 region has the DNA TGCGCCAGCAGCCATCTAGCGGAGCCCGGTACGCAGTATTTT.

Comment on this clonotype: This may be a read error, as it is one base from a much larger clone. In DNA, the CDR3 is TGCAGCGTTGAAGATGGACAGGTGAACACTGAAGCTTTCTTT. This gives the protein CSVEDGQVNTEAFF. This chain uses TRBV29-1 with TRBJ1-1; 7 bases align to TRBD1. The CDR3 spans 14 residues. Per germline, CDR1 SQVTM and CDR2 ANQGSEA. V gave up 0 bases and J gave up 0 bases; unmatched junction bases: 1.

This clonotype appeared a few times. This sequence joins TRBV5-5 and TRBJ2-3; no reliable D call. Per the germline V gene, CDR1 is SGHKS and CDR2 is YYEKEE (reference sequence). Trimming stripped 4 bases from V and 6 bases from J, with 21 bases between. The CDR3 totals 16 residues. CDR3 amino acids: CASSVSSTEARDTQYF. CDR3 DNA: TGTGCCAGCAGCGTTTCCTCGACGGAAGCCCGGGATACGCAGTATTTT.

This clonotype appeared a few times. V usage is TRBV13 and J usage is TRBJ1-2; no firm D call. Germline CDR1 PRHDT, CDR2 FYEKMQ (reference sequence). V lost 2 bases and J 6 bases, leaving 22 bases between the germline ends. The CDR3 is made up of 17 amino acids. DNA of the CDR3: TGTGCCAGCAGCTTACTCGGCAAGCCTTCGGAGAAGGATGGCTACACCTTC. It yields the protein CASSLLGKPSEKDGYTF. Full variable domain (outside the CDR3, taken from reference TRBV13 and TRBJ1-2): AAGVIQSPRHLIKEKRETATLKCYPIPRHDTVYWYQQGPGQDPQFLISFYEKMQSDKGSIPDRFSAQQFSDYHSELNMSSLELGDSALYFCASSLLGKPSEKDGYTFGSGTRLTVV.

CDR3 bases: TGTGCCAGCAGTTACACCGGAAATGATGGCTACACCTTC. It encodes CASSYTGNDGYTF. V is TRBV6-5 and J is TRBJ1-2; D is undetermined. This CDR3 is built from 13 residues. V shed 2 bases and J shed 6 bases, with 10 bases lying between them. CDR1 and CDR2 (germline): MNHEY, SVGAGI.

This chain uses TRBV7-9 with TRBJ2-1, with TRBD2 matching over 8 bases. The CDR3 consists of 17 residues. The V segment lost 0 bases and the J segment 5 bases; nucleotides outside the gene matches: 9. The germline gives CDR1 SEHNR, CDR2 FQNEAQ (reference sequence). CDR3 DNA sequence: TGTGCCAGCAGCTTAGCGGAAGCGGGAGAGGGGGACAATGAGCAGTTCTTC. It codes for CASSLAEAGEGDNEQFF.

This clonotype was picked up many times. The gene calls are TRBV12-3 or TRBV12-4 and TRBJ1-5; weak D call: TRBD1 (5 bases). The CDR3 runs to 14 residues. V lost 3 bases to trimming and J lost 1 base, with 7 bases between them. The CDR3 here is CASSLGESNQPQHF. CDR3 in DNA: TGTGCCAGCAGTTTGGGGGAGAGCAATCAGCCCCAGCATTTT.

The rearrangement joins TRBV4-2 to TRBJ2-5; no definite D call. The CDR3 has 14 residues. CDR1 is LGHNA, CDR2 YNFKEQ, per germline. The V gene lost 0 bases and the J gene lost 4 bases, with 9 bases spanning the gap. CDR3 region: CASSQDPGSETQYF. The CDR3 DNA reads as TGTGCCAGCAGCCAAGATCCGGGTTCAGAGACCCAGTACTTC.

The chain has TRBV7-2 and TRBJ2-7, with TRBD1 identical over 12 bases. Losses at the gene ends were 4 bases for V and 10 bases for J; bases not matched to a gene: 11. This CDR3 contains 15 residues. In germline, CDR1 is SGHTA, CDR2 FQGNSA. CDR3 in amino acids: CASSSQGQGAVPQYF. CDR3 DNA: TGTGCCAGCAGCTCCCAGGGACAGGGGGCAGTACCCCAGTACTTC.

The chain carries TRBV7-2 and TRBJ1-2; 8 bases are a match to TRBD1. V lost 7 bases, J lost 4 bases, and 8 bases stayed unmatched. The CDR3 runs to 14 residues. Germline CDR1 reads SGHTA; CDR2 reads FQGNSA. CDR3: CASTLQGATYGYTF. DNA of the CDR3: TGTGCCAGCACCCTCCAGGGGGCGACCTATGGCTACACCTTC.

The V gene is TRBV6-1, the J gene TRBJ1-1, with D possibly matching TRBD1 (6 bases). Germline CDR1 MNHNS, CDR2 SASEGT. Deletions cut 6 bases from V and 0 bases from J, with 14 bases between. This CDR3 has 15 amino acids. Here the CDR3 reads CASRKGGGLNTEAFF. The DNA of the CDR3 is TGTGCCAGCAGAAAGGGGGGAGGGTTGAACACTGAAGCTTTCTTT.

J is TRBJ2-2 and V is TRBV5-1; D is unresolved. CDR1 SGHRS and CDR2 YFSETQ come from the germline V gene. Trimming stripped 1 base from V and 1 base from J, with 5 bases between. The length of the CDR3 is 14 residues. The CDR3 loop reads CASSLWRNTGELFF. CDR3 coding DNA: TGCGCCAGCAGCTTGTGGAGGAACACCGGGGAGCTGTTTTTT.

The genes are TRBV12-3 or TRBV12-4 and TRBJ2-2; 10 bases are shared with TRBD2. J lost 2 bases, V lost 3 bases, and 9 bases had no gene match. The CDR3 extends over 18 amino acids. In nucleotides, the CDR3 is TGTGCCAGCAGTTTCATGACTGGACTAGCGGTTAACACCGGGGAGCTGTTTTTT. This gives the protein CASSFMTGLAVNTGELFF.

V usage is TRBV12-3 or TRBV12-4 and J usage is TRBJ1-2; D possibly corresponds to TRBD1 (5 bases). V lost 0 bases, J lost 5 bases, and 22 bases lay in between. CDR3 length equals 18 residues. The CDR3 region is CASSLAGTWTGSQYGYTF. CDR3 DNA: TGTGCCAGCAGTTTAGCGGGGACGTGGACCGGGTCGCAATATGGCTACACCTTC.

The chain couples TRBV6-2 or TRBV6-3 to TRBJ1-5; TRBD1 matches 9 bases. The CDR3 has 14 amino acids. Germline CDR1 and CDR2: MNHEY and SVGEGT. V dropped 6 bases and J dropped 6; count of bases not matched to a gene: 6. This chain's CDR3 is CASSKTGGSQPQHF. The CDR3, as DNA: TGTGCCAGCAGCAAAACAGGGGGCAGTCAGCCCCAGCATTTT.

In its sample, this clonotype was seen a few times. The CDR3 region has the DNA TGTGCCAGCAGCTTAAGCGGAGTAGCGGGAGGTACCGGGGAGCTGTTTTTT. As protein: CASSLSGVAGGTGELFF. The rearrangement links TRBV11-2 to TRBJ2-2; 10 nucleotides line up with TRBD2. Trimming removed 2 bases from V and 5 bases from J; junction bases left unmatched: 8. CDR3 length: 17 residues. Germline V gene data show CDR1 as SGHAT and CDR2 as FQNNGV.

CDR3 bases: TGTGCCAGCAGCCCTAGGGGGATCGGTGAAAAACTGTTTTTT. Its protein is CASSPRGIGEKLFF. The chain combines TRBV27 with TRBJ1-4, with a tentative D call TRBD1 (6 bases). Trimming pared 6 bases from V and 7 bases from J, leaving 15 bases between. The CDR3 length is 14 residues. CDR1 MNHEY and CDR2 SMNVEV come from the germline V gene (reference sequence).

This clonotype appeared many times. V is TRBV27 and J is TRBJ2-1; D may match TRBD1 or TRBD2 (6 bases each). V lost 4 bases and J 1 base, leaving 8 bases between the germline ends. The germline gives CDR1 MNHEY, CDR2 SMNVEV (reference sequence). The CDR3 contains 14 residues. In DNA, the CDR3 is TGTGCCAGCAGTTCGGGGGCATCCTACAATGAGCAGTTCTTC. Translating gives CASSSGASYNEQFF.

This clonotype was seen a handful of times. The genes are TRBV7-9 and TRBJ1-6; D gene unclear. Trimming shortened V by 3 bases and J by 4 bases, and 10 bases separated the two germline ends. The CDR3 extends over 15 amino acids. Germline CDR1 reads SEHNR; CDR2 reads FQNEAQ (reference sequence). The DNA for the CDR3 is TGTGCCAGCAGCTTCAACCTGGGGTATAATTCACCCCTCCACTTT. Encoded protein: CASSFNLGYNSPLHF.

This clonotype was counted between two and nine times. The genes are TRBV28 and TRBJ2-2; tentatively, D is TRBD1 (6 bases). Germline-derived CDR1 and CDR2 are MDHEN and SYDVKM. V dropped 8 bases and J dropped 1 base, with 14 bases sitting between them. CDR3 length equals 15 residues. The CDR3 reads CASDHSGVNTGELFF. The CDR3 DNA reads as TGTGCCAGCGACCACTCAGGGGTGAACACCGGGGAGCTGTTTTTT.